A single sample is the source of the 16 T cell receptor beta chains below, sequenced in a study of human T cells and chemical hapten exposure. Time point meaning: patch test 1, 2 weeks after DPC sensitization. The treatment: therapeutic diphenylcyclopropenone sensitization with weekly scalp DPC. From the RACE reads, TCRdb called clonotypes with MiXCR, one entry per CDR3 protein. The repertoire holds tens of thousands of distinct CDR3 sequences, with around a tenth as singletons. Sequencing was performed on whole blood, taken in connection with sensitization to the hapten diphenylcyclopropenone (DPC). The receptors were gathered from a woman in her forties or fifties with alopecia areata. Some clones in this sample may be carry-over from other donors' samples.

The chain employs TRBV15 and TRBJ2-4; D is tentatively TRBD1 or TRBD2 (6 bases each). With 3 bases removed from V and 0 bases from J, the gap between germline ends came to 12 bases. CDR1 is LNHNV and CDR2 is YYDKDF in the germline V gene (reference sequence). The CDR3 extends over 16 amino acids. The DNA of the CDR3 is TGTGCCACCAGCAGCGCGGGACACCTAGCCAAAAACATTCAGTACTTC. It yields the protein CATSSAGHLAKNIQYF.

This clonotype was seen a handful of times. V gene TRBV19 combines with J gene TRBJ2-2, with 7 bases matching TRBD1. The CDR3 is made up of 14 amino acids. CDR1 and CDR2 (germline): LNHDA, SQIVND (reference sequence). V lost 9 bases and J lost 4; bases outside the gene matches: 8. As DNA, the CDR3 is TGTGCCAGCGTCGAAGACAGGGTCACCGGGGAGCTGTTTTTT. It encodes CASVEDRVTGELFF.

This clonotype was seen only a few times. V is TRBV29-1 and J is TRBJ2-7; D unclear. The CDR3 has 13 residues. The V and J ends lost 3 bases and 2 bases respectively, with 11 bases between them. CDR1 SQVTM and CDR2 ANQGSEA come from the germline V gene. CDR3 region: CSVESDRAYEQYF. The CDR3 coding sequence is TGCAGCGTTGAGTCCGACCGAGCCTACGAGCAGTACTTC.

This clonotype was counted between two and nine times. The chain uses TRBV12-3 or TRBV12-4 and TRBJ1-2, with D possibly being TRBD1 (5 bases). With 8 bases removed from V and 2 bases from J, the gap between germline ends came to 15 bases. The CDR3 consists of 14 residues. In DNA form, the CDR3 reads TGTGCCAGCGGGCCCCGGGGGGGGAACTATGGCTACACCTTC. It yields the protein CASGPRGGNYGYTF.

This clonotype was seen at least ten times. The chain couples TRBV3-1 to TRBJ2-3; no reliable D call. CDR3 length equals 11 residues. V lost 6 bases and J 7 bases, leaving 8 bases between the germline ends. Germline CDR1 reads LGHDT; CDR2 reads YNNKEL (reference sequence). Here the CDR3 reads CASSLLNTQYF. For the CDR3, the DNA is TGTGCCAGCAGTCTTCTAAATACGCAGTATTTT.

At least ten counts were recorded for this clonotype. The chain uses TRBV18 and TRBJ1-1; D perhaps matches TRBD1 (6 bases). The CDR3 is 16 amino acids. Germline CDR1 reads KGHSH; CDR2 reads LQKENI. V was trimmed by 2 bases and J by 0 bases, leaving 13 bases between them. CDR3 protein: CASSPTQGQLNTEAFF. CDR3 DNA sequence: TGTGCCAGCTCACCAACACAGGGTCAACTGAACACTGAAGCTTTCTTT.

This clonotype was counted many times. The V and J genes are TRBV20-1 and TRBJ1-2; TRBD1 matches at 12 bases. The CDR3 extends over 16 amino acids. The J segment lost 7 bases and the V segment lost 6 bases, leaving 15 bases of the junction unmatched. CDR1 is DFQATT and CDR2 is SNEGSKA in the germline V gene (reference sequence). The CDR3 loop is CSAPPGQGAARAGYTF. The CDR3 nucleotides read TGCAGTGCACCCCCGGGACAGGGGGCGGCTCGGGCTGGCTACACCTTC.

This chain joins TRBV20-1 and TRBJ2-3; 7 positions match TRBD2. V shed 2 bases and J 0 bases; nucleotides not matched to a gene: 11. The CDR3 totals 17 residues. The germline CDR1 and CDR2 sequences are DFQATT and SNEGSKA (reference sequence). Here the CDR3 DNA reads TGCAGTGCTAGAAAGAGGGGACTACAACCTAGCACAGATACGCAGTATTTT. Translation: CSARKRGLQPSTDTQYF.

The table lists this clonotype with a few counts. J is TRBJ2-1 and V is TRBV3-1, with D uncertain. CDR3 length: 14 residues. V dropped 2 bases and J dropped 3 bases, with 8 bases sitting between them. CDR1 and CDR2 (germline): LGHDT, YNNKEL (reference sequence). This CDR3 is CASSQNIIYNEQFF. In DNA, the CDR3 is TGTGCCAGCAGCCAAAACATCATCTACAATGAGCAGTTCTTC.

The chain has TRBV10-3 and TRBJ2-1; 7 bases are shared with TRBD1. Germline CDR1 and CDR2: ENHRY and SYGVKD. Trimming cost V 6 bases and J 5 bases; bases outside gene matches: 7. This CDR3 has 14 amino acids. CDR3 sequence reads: CAIRNDRANNEQFF. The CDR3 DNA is TGTGCCATCAGGAACGACAGGGCGAACAATGAGCAGTTCTTC.

This chain's CDR3 is CASSLGPQNIQYF. The CDR3 nucleotides are TGTGCCAGCAGTTTAGGGCCCCAAAACATTCAGTACTTC. The chain links TRBV12-3 or TRBV12-4 to TRBJ2-4, with D unclear. V was cut by 1 base and J by 5 bases, with 6 bases left in between. This CDR3 region has 13 residues.

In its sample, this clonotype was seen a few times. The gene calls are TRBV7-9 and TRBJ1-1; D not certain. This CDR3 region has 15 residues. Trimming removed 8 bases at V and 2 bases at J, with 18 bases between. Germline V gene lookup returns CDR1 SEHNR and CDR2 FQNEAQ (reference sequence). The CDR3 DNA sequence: TGTGCCAGCCAAGGCCCTAGGCAGGCCAACACTGAAGCTTTCTTT. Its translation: CASQGPRQANTEAFF.

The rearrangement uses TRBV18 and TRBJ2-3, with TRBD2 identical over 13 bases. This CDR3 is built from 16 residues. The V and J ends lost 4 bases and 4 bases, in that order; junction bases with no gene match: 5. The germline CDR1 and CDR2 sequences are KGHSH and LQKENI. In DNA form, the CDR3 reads TGTGCCAGCTCACATCCGGGACTAGCGGGACCAGATACGCAGTATTTT. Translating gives CASSHPGLAGPDTQYF.

In nucleotides, the CDR3 is TGCGCCAGCAGGGGGACAAACTCCTACAATGAGCAGTTCTTC. Translation: CASRGTNSYNEQFF. The J gene is TRBJ2-1, the V gene TRBV5-1, with a possible D match to TRBD1 (6 bases). CDR3 length: 14 residues. The V gene's germline CDR1 is SGHRS and CDR2 YFSETQ. Deletions cut 5 bases from V and 0 bases from J, with 9 bases between. Full variable domain (missing parts from reference TRBV5-1 and TRBJ2-1): KAGVTQTPRYLIKTRGQQVTLSCSPISGHRSVSWYQQTPGQGLQFLFEYFSETQRNKGNFPGRFSGRQFSNSRSEMNVSTLELGDSALYLCASRGTNSYNEQFFGPGTRLTVL.

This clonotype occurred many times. Here the CDR3 DNA reads TGCGCCAGCAGCCAAGACAGGCTCTGGGGGAGCTCTGGAAACACCATATATTTT. Translation gives CASSQDRLWGSSGNTIYF. J is TRBJ1-3 and V is TRBV4-3; D is possibly TRBD1 (5 bases). The CDR3 totals 18 residues. The germline gives CDR1 LGHNA, CDR2 YSLEER. The V end lost 0 bases, the J end lost 0 bases, and 15 bases lay between the germline ends.

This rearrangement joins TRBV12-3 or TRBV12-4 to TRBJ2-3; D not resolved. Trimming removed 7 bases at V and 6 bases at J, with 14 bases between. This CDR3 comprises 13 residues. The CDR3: CASTLNGADTQYF. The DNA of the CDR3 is TGTGCCAGCACCCTAAACGGCGCGGATACGCAGTATTTT.